These 5 T cell receptor beta chains originate from one sample sequenced in a study of tissue T cells after allogeneic stem cell transplantation. Data came from immunoSEQ multiplex PCR; TCRdb stores just in-frame clones and leaves some out. This sample carries about 48,000 clones, around 70% of them seen once, and the ten largest clones take approximately 0.59%. What was sequenced was sorted cells pooled from one or two spleens. The source is a pool of C57BL/6 mice in good health.

Details on this clone: Gene names are mouse gene names. The observed sequence ends 1 residue before the CDR3 terminus, with the missing tail filled in from the germline J gene. Other nucleotide sequences in the sample specify the same CDR3. This chain links TRBV12-2 with TRBJ2-5; 10 nucleotides agree with TRBD2. The CDR3 totals 15 residues. Losses at the gene ends were 0 bases for V and 3 bases for J; bases not matched to a gene: 2. The germline CDR1 and CDR2 sequences are SGHLS and HYDKME. CDR3 DNA (partial): TGTGCCAGCTCTCTCCCTGGGGGGGCGCAAGACACCCAGTAC. Its protein product is CASSLPGGAQDTQY. The entire CDR3 protein reads CASSLPGGAQDTQYF.

This clone showed up just a few times. Genes and germline come from the mouse. With the read ending 1 residue before the CDR3 end, the germline J gene is used to fill in that end. This chain uses TRBV1 with TRBJ2-7; TRBD1 is a possible D gene (5 bases). Deletions cut 0 bases from V and 4 bases from J, with 10 bases between. CDR1 and CDR2 (germline): NSQYPW, LRSPGD (reference sequence). CDR3 length: 14 amino acids. This chain's CDR3 is CTCSADSRVYEQYF. CDR3 DNA (partial): TGCACCTGCAGTGCAGATTCCAGGGTTTATGAACAGTAC.

On this clone itself: The germline and genes are mouse ones. The sequenced fragment ends 1 residue before the CDR3 boundary, so the rest is inferred from the germline J gene. V gene TRBV13-2 combines with J gene TRBJ1-1; D call uncertain. This CDR3 has 12 amino acids. Germline assignment: CDR1 NNHNN and CDR2 SYGAGS (reference sequence). The V end lost 4 bases, the J end lost 5 bases, and 9 bases lay between the germline ends. The CDR3 loop is CASGPRRTEVFF. The covered CDR3 bases are TGTGCCAGCGGTCCCAGGCGGACAGAAGTCTTC.

Remarks on this clone: The gene symbols are mouse symbols. The sample holds other DNA sequences that translate to the same CDR3. Incomplete CDR3 DNA: TGTGCCAGCAGCCAAGTGGGGGGCTCTGCAGAAACGCTGTAT. Protein sequence: CASSQVGGSAETLY. In full, the CDR3 reads CASSQVGGSAETLYF. The rearrangement links TRBV5 to TRBJ2-3; a possible D gene is TRBD2 (7 bases). Read data end 1 residue before the CDR3 end; the end is taken from the germline J gene. Germline V gene lookup returns CDR1 LGHNA and CDR2 YNLKQL (reference sequence). Between the trimmed V and J ends, which lost 1 base and 2 bases, there was a span of 10 bases. The CDR3 sequence is 15 residues long.

Notes on this clone: Gene names refer to mouse genes. The DNA read from the CDR3 is TGTGCCAGCGGTGGGGGACTGGGGGGGCTGAGCCAAGACACCCAGTAC. This translates into CASGGGLGGLSQDTQY. The entire CDR3 sequence reads CASGGGLGGLSQDTQYF. The chain is built from TRBV13-2 and TRBJ2-5, with 14 bases that match TRBD2. The sequence runs out 1 residue before the end of the CDR3; the remainder is reconstructed from the germline J gene. The CDR3 runs 17 residues. The germline gives CDR1 NNHNN, CDR2 SYGAGS (reference sequence). Trimming removed 3 bases from V and 2 bases from J; junction bases left unmatched: 5.